This T cell receptor beta chain appears in the sequencing data of a study of blood T cell repertoires in COVID-19. For the study at large: Specimens from acute and convalescent COVID-19 originated in the United States, Italy and Spain.

Original data processing: Cell counts per sample came from amplifying reference gene primers. Profiled with immunoSEQ multiplex PCR; TCRdb holds only in-frame clones, not every one. That table furnishes V, J and clone size, whereas the DNA furnished D and trimming. Among under 120,000 clones listed, 75% to 90% were seen once. This clone was detected only once. Losses at the gene ends were 0 bases for V and 0 bases for J; bases not matched to a gene: 8. Germline CDR1 reads SEHNR; CDR2 reads FQNEAQ (reference sequence). The CDR3 runs 18 residues. The gene calls are TRBV7-9 and TRBJ1-3; 7 bases agree with TRBD1. This receptor was taken from a woman older than 75 with acute or convalescent COVID-19. Sequencing input: peripheral blood. The CDR3 bases are TGTGCCAGCAGCTTAGCGCTATCAGGGGGGTCCTCTGGAAACACCATATATTTT. Protein: CASSLALSGGSSGNTIYF.